These 16 T cell receptor beta chains were sequenced from one sample in a study of blood T cell repertoires in COVID-19. Assay: immunoSEQ multiplex PCR; the TCRdb copy retains only in-frame clones and omits some. The sample consists of 150,000 or so clones, approximately 83% of them appearing once. The source material was peripheral blood. These receptors all stem from a man in his sixties with acute or convalescent COVID-19.

This clone turned up a few times. The chain is built from TRBV6-5 and TRBJ1-4; D ambiguous. The germline V and J ends were trimmed by 2 bases and 2 bases, with 6 bases remaining between them. Germline CDR1 reads MNHEY; CDR2 reads SVGAGI. The CDR3 runs to 14 residues. For the CDR3, the DNA is TGTGCCAGCAGTTACACGGAGACTAATGAAAAACTGTTTTTT. It specifies CASSYTETNEKLFF.

The chain is built from TRBV2 and TRBJ1-5; D is perhaps TRBD1 (6 bases). The CDR3 consists of 14 residues. Germline lookup yields CDR1 SNHLY and CDR2 FYNNEI. V was clipped by 4 bases and J by 7 bases, with 14 bases between them. In DNA form, the CDR3 reads TGTGCCAGCAGTGGGACGGGGGGCGGACAGCCCCAGCATTTT. Translation: CASSGTGGGQPQHF.

The chain is built from TRBV25-1 and TRBJ2-7; possible D gene TRBD2, 6 bases. In germline, CDR1 is MGHDK, CDR2 SYGVNS. V lost 1 base to trimming and J lost 6 bases, with 13 bases between them. The CDR3 loop spans 14 amino acids. CDR3 sequence: CASSESGVLPEQYF. The CDR3 region has the DNA TGTGCCAGCAGTGAATCGGGGGTGCTCCCCGAGCAGTACTTC.

In this sample, this clone turned up once. The chain couples TRBV28 to TRBJ1-4; no reliable D call. Trimming left V 4 bases short and J 7 bases short, with 13 bases between. CDR3 size: 14 residues. Germline V gives CDR1 MDHEN, CDR2 SYDVKM. The CDR3 DNA reads TGTGCCAGCAGTTCCCGACTCTTCAGTGAAAAACTGTTTTTT. Protein: CASSSRLFSEKLFF. Looking up the rest from reference TRBV28 and TRBJ1-4 gives the full variable domain: DVKVTQSSRYLVKRTGEKVFLECVQDMDHENMFWYRQDPGLGLRLIYFSYDVKMKEKGDIPEGYSVSREKKERFSLILESASTNQTSMYLCASSSRLFSEKLFFGSGTQLSVL.

The chain combines TRBV7-9 with TRBJ1-2; 7 bases map to TRBD1. The CDR3 sequence is 12 residues long. Germline CDR1 and CDR2: SEHNR and FQNEAQ (reference sequence). Unmatched junction bases numbered 4, after V lost 8 bases and J lost 4 bases. CDR3 nucleotide sequence: TGTGCCAGCGTAACAGGGGTCTATGGCTACACCTTC. Translation: CASVTGVYGYTF.

This rearrangement joins TRBV15 to TRBJ2-2, with 13 bases fitting TRBD2. This CDR3 is built from 18 residues. Germline V gene data show CDR1 as LNHNV and CDR2 as YYDKDF (reference sequence). V shed 1 base and J 8 bases; nucleotides not matched to a gene: 10. The CDR3 sequence is CATSRVVLAGGPGGELFF. The DNA of the CDR3 is TGTGCCACCAGCAGAGTAGTACTAGCGGGAGGGCCAGGTGGGGAGCTGTTTTTT. The full variable domain, its missing parts supplied by reference TRBV15 and TRBJ2-2, is DAMVIQNPRYQVTQFGKPVTLSCSQTLNHNVMYWYQQKSSQAPKLLFHYYDKDFNNEADTPDNFQSRRPNTSFCFLDIRSPGLGDTAMYLCATSRVVLAGGPGGELFFGEGSRLTVL.

This chain uses TRBV7-9 with TRBJ1-5; tentative D call: TRBD1 (6 bases). Germline lookup yields CDR1 SEHNR and CDR2 FQNEAQ (reference sequence). Trimming pared 5 bases from V and 6 bases from J, leaving 11 bases between. The CDR3 extends over 13 amino acids. The CDR3 bases are TGTGCCAGCAGCCCTACAGGGAGTCAGCCCCAGCATTTT. Amino acid sequence: CASSPTGSQPQHF.

The genes are TRBV5-1 and TRBJ2-5, with 7 bases fitting TRBD1. The CDR3 has 14 amino acids. V trimming: 6 bases; J trimming: 2 bases; junction bases outside the gene matches: 7. Germline V gene lookup returns CDR1 SGHRS and CDR2 YFSETQ. CDR3 loop: CASKTGTEQETQYF. CDR3 nucleotide sequence: TGCGCCAGCAAAACCGGGACAGAGCAAGAGACCCAGTACTTC.

This sequence joins TRBV2 and TRBJ1-6; 8 nucleotides agree with TRBD1. CDR3 length: 16 residues. V was clipped by 4 bases and J by 7 bases; unmatched bases: 9. Germline CDR1 reads SNHLY; CDR2 reads FYNNEI. CDR3 sequence reads: CASSVRQGLRNSPLHF. CDR3 nucleotides: TGTGCCAGCAGTGTGAGACAGGGGTTGCGGAATTCACCCCTCCACTTT. Full variable domain (missing parts from reference TRBV2 and TRBJ1-6): EPEVTQTPSHQVTQMGQEVILRCVPISNHLYFYWYRQILGQKVEFLVSFYNNEISEKSEIFDDQFSVERPDGSNFTLKIRSTKLEDSAMYFCASSVRQGLRNSPLHFGNGTRLTVT.

The V gene is TRBV6-5, the J gene TRBJ1-6, with 8 bases identical to TRBD1. The CDR3 is made up of 14 amino acids. The germline V gene has CDR1 MNHEY and CDR2 SVGAGI. V shed 9 bases, J shed 7 bases, and the junction held 8 bases outside the gene matches. The CDR3 reads CASVSDRVNSPLHF. The CDR3 region has the DNA TGTGCCAGTGTGTCGGACAGGGTAAATTCACCCCTCCACTTT.

This chain connects TRBV5-1 to TRBJ1-1, with D perhaps TRBD1 (5 bases). Germline CDR1 SGHRS, CDR2 YFSETQ. V was trimmed by 4 bases and J by 5 bases, leaving 21 bases between them. This CDR3 is 16 amino acids long. The CDR3 DNA reads as TGCGCCAGCAGCCCAACATCGGGGGTTCGGGGGACTGAAGCTTTCTTT. Protein: CASSPTSGVRGTEAFF.

The chain is built from TRBV25-1 and TRBJ2-7, with D tentatively TRBD1 (5 bases). V lost 3 bases, J lost 7 bases, and 19 bases lay in between. CDR1 is MGHDK and CDR2 is SYGVNS in the germline V gene. The CDR3 loop spans 15 amino acids. In DNA, the CDR3 is TGTGCCAGCAGTGAGTTCGGAAGCAGGCAGGGAGAGCAGTACTTC. It yields the protein CASSEFGSRQGEQYF.

This clone occurred once. The rearrangement uses TRBV19 and TRBJ1-2, with 8 nucleotides matching TRBD1. The CDR3 has 12 amino acids. Germline assignment: CDR1 LNHDA and CDR2 SQIVND (reference sequence). Trimming took 8 bases from V and 2 from J; bases not matched to a gene: 1. CDR3 in DNA: TGTGCCAGTGGACAGGGAAACTATGGCTACACCTTC. It encodes CASGQGNYGYTF. Based on the CDR3 plus reference TRBV19 and TRBJ1-2, the full variable domain is DGGITQSPKYLFRKEGQNVTLSCEQNLNHDAMYWYRQDPGQGLRLIYYSQIVNDFQKGDIAEGYSVSREKKESFPLTVTSAQKNPTAFYLCASGQGNYGYTFGSGTRLTVV.

The chain couples TRBV4-1 to TRBJ1-3; D unresolved. The ends were cut back, 4 bases at V and 0 bases at J, with 16 bases in the middle. This CDR3 has 17 amino acids. Germline V gene data show CDR1 as MGHRA and CDR2 as YSYEKL. CDR3 residues: CASSPQIRQHSGNTIYF. The CDR3 DNA follows: TGCGCCAGCAGCCCCCAGATCAGGCAGCACTCTGGAAACACCATATATTTT.

The rearrangement links TRBV18 to TRBJ2-7; TRBD1 might be the D (5 bases). The ends were cut back, 8 bases at V and 6 bases at J, with 50 bases in the middle. Looked up from germline, CDR1 is KGHSH and CDR2 is LQKENI. This CDR3 region has 24 residues. The CDR3 DNA is TGTGCCAGCCGACGAAGCCTACCGGATCGGCTTCTAGATGGGGCGGAGTCCTTAATACGCGAGCAGTACTTC. It translates to CASRRSLPDRLLDGAESLIREQYF.

This chain joins TRBV9 and TRBJ2-1; D is undetermined. Germline lookup yields CDR1 SGDLS and CDR2 YYNGEE. The ends were cut back, 0 bases at V and 4 bases at J, with 11 bases in the middle. There are 15 residues in the CDR3. CDR3 bases: TGTGCCAGCAGCGTAGGGTTAGACACATACAATGAGCAGTTCTTC. This translates into CASSVGLDTYNEQFF.